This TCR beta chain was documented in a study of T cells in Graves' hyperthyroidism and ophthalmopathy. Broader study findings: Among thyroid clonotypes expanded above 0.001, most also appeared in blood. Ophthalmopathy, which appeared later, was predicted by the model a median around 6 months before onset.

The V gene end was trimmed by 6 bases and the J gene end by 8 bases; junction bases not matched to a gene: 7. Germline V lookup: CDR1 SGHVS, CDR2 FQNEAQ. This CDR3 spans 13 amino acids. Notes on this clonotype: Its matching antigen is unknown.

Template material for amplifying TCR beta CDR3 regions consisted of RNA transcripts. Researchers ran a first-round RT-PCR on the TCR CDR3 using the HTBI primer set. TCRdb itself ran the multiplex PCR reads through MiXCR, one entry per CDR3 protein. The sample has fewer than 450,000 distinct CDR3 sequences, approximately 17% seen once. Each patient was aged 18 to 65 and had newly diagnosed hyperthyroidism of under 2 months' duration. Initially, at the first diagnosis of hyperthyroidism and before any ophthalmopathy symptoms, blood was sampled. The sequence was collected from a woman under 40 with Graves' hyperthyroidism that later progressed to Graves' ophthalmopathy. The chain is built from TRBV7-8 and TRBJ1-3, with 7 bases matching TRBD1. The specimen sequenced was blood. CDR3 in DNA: TGTGCCAGCAGTCTCTACAGGGGACACACCATATATTTT. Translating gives CASSLYRGHTIYF.